Below, 8 T cell receptor beta chains from the same sample are listed, as sequenced in a study of T cells in Graves' hyperthyroidism and ophthalmopathy (dated by TCRdb to between 2018 and 2020). The library was obtained by multiplex PCR. This sample was sequenced with an Illumina HiSeq 2000. The TCR beta CDR3 regions were amplified from RNA transcripts. A first-round RT-PCR of the TCR CDR3 used the HTBI primer set with the Qiagen OneStep RT-PCR kit. The public reads were run again by TCRdb, first through fastp at Q25 and then through MiXCR, and only productive beta chains were kept. Rows are combined by CDR3 protein, so each entry shows the most common genes and DNA. Present in this sample are approximately 430,000 distinct CDR3 sequences, approximately 14% of which were seen just once. Around 7.3% of the sample belongs to the ten largest clones. Sequencing was performed on blood. Every receptor here comes from a woman in her late teens or twenties with Graves' hyperthyroidism.

This clonotype was observed a few times. This rearrangement joins TRBV9 to TRBJ2-7; D is perhaps TRBD1 or TRBD2 (5 bases each). The CDR3 is 14 amino acids. V was cut by 4 bases and J by 2 bases, with 13 bases left in between. Germline CDR1 and CDR2: SGDLS and YYNGEE. The CDR3 spells CASSRRGSTYEQYF. The CDR3 DNA sequence: TGTGCCAGCAGCCGCCGGGGCAGCACCTACGAGCAGTACTTC.

This clonotype was found many times. The V and J genes are TRBV12-3 or TRBV12-4 and TRBJ1-6; 7 positions match TRBD1. Trimming cost V 6 bases and J 8 bases; bases outside gene matches: 1. The CDR3 totals 12 residues. The CDR3 loop reads CASRQGDSPLHF. In nucleotides, the CDR3 is TGTGCCAGCAGGCAGGGGGATTCACCCCTCCACTTT.

The table lists this clonotype with many counts. The J gene is TRBJ1-5, the V gene TRBV12-3 or TRBV12-4; TRBD1 matches 7 bases. This CDR3 spans 14 amino acids. With V trimmed by 5 bases and J by 5 bases, 6 bases remained unmatched. CDR3 in DNA: TGTGCCAGCAGTCTAAGGGGGCGGCATCAGCCCCAGCATTTT. Residues: CASSLRGRHQPQHF.

This clonotype was observed at least ten times. This chain connects TRBV6-2 or TRBV6-3 to TRBJ1-2, with D hard to call. CDR1 is MNHEY, CDR2 SVGEGT, per germline. The CDR3 runs 13 residues. V was trimmed by 0 bases and J by 4 bases, leaving 6 bases between them. The CDR3 protein is CASSYSQVYGYTF. CDR3 sequence (DNA): TGTGCCAGCAGTTACTCGCAGGTCTATGGCTACACCTTC.

CDR3 DNA sequence: TGCAGTGCAACCTCGTCGACTAGCGGGATCTACGAGCAGTACTTC. This encodes CSATSSTSGIYEQYF. V and J are TRBV20-1 and TRBJ2-7; 11 bases fit TRBD2. V lost 6 bases to trimming and J lost 3 bases; unmatched junction nucleotides: 10. There are 15 residues in the CDR3. Germline V lookup: CDR1 DFQATT, CDR2 SNEGSKA (reference sequence).

This clonotype showed up just a few times. The gene calls are TRBV4-1 and TRBJ2-2; TRBD1 matches at 7 bases. Germline CDR1 reads MGHRA; CDR2 reads YSYEKL. V lost 2 bases and J lost 4; bases outside the gene matches: 4. There are 15 residues in the CDR3. CDR3 amino acids: CASSQNEGATGELFF. The CDR3 DNA is TGCGCCAGCAGCCAAAATGAGGGGGCCACCGGGGAGCTGTTTTTT.

This clonotype was detected only once. The chain couples TRBV5-1 to TRBJ1-2; 9 positions match TRBD1. V trimming: 5 bases; J trimming: 7 bases; junction bases outside the gene matches: 3. This CDR3 has 12 amino acids. Germline assignment: CDR1 SGHRS and CDR2 YFSETQ. The CDR3 spells CASSTGGTGYTF. The CDR3 DNA reads TGCGCCAGCAGTACAGGGGGCACTGGCTACACCTTC. Supplemented by reference TRBV5-1 and TRBJ1-2, the full variable domain reads KAGVTQTPRYLIKTRGQQVTLSCSPISGHRSVSWYQQTPGQGLQFLFEYFSETQRNKGNFPGRFSGRQFSNSRSEMNVSTLELGDSALYLCASSTGGTGYTFGSGTRLTVV.

This clonotype appeared many times. The CDR3 DNA reads TGTGCCAGCAGACGACCCGGAGGGGCCAACGTCCTGACTTTC. Residues: CASRRPGGANVLTF. The J gene is TRBJ2-6, the V gene TRBV11-2; D ambiguous. Germline CDR1 is SGHAT and CDR2 is FQNNGV. The V gene lost 6 bases and the J gene lost 4 bases, with 10 bases spanning the gap. The CDR3 is 14 residues long.